The rows below give T cell receptor beta chains drawn from one sample of a study of Ad26.COV2.S vaccination and SARS-CoV-2 variants. Assay: immunoSEQ multiplex PCR; the TCRdb copy retains only in-frame clones and omits some. The sample has 350,000 to 450,000 clones, 92% seen once. Sequencing was performed on peripheral blood, taken after recovery from COVID-19. These receptor sequences come from a human donor who had recovered from COVID-19. Each CDR3 is given with its conserved first and last residue. The D gene is left open where the match is weak. Some rows mark clone size as missing; the rest say once, few, many or name a class of expanded clone.

NA	NA	12	TRBV29-1	TRBJ1-2	CSVGPTVYGYTF	TGCAGCGTTGGACCGACAGTTTATGGCTACACCTTC
TRBD1	NA	15	TRBV7-8	TRBJ2-1	CASRRGQGARDEQFF	TGTGCCAGCAGACGTGGACAGGGGGCTAGGGATGAGCAGTTCTTC
TRBD1	once	15	TRBV11-2	TRBJ2-7	CASSSVRQGSDEQYF	TGTGCCAGCAGCTCCGTTCGACAGGGTTCCGACGAGCAGTACTTC
TRBD1	NA	15	TRBV4-2	TRBJ2-3	CASSQGQGDTDTQYF	TGTGCCAGCAGCCAAGGACAGGGGGACACAGATACGCAGTATTTT
TRBD2	NA	16	TRBV7-3	TRBJ2-3	CASSLASGGRTDTQYF	TGTGCCAGCAGCTTAGCTAGCGGGGGTAGGACAGATACGCAGTATTTT
NA	NA	15	TRBV9	TRBJ1-5	CASSVDDFQGQPQHF	TGTGCCAGCAGCGTAGACGATTTTCAGGGTCAGCCCCAGCATTTT
NA	NA	15	TRBV9	TRBJ2-1	CASSSSRDLPNEQFF	TGTGCCAGCAGCTCCTCTCGGGACTTACCCAATGAGCAGTTCTTC
TRBD2	NA	16	TRBV5-1	TRBJ2-3	CASSLEGGGSTDTQYF	TGCGCCAGCAGCTTAGAGGGCGGGGGAAGCACAGATACGCAGTATTTT
NA	once	16	TRBV19	TRBJ1-3	CASSDRTYRTGNTIYF	TGTGCCAGTAGCGACCGCACTTACAGGACTGGAAACACCATATATTTT
NA	NA	13	TRBV18	TRBJ1-1	CASSSFPNTEAFF	TGTGCCAGCTCATCATTCCCCAACACTGAAGCTTTCTTT
TRBD2	NA	16	TRBV4-2	TRBJ2-1	CASSQAFGSGVDEQFF	TGTGCCAGCAGCCAAGCCTTTGGTAGCGGGGTGGATGAGCAGTTCTTC
TRBD2	NA	18	TRBV7-6	TRBJ2-7	CASSPGTSGGAFGYEQYF	TGTGCCAGCAGCCCAGGGACTAGCGGGGGGGCGTTTGGTTACGAGCAGTACTTC
NA	NA	13	TRBV3-1/TRBV3-2	TRBJ2-2	CASRKENTGELFF	TGTGCCAGCAGGAAAGAGAACACCGGGGAGCTGTTTTTT
NA	NA	14	TRBV4-1	TRBJ2-7	CASRVRMGGYEQYF	TGCGCCAGCAGGGTCCGAATGGGGGGCTACGAGCAGTACTTC
TRBD1	NA	17	TRBV4-2	TRBJ2-5	CASSHPTLKQGAETQYF	TGTGCCAGCAGCCACCCCACACTCAAACAGGGGGCTGAGACCCAGTACTTC
NA	NA	16	TRBV6-4	TRBJ1-6	CASSDSNDRRRSPLHF	TGTGCCAGCAGTGACTCGAATGACAGGCGACGGTCACCCCTCCACTTT
NA	NA	13	TRBV4-3	TRBJ2-2	CASSQVEGRELFF	TGCGCCAGCAGCCAAGTAGAGGGGAGGGAGCTGTTTTTT
NA	NA	16	TRBV19	TRBJ2-2	CASSIGWGRDTGELFF	TGTGCCAGTAGTATTGGATGGGGGCGCGACACCGGGGAGCTGTTTTTT
NA	NA	13	TRBV5-1	TRBJ2-3	CASSSTSTDTQYF	TGCGCCAGCAGCTCCACTAGCACAGATACGCAGTATTTT
NA	NA	15	TRBV5-4	TRBJ1-4	CASSPAASTNEKLFF	TGTGCCAGCAGCCCCGCGGCGTCAACTAATGAAAAACTGTTTTTT
NA	NA	14	TRBV11-2	TRBJ1-3	CASRSGGTGNTIYF	TGTGCCAGCAGGAGTGGGGGTACTGGAAACACCATATATTTT
TRBD1	NA	15	TRBV15	TRBJ1-2	CATSVGTGVYYGYTF	TGTGCCACCAGCGTCGGGACAGGGGTATACTATGGCTACACCTTC
NA	once	15	TRBV4-1	TRBJ1-5	CASSHSDKSNQPQHF	TGCGCCAGCAGCCATTCCGACAAGTCCAATCAGCCCCAGCATTTT
NA	NA	14	TRBV2	TRBJ1-6	CATAPSPYNSPLHF	TGTGCCACCGCGCCCTCCCCCTATAATTCACCCCTCCACTTT
NA	NA	14	TRBV19	TRBJ1-4	CASSHGTVNEKLFF	TGTGCCAGTAGTCACGGGACGGTAAATGAAAAACTGTTTTTT
NA	NA	16	TRBV21-1	TRBJ2-3	CASSKARLAGADTQYF	TGTGCCAGCAGCAAAGCGCGACTAGCGGGGGCAGATACGCAGTATTTT
NA	NA	15	TRBV7-2	TRBJ2-2	CASSLGDTNTGELFF	TGTGCCAGCAGCTTAGGAGATACGAACACCGGGGAGCTGTTTTTT
NA	NA	16	TRBV7-2	TRBJ1-3	CASSLDRTDSGNTIYF	TGTGCCAGCAGCTTAGACAGGACAGACTCTGGAAACACCATATATTTT
NA	NA	13	TRBV5-1	TRBJ1-1	CASSLDLAAEAFF	TGCGCCAGCAGCTTGGATTTGGCAGCGGAAGCTTTCTTT
TRBD2	NA	14	TRBV27	TRBJ2-3	CATKLAGGTYTQYF	TGTGCCACCAAACTAGCGGGGGGGACATATACGCAGTATTTT
TRBD1	NA	16	TRBV5-1	TRBJ1-1	CASHRGRALRDTEAFF	TGCGCCAGCCACAGGGGGCGGGCGTTGAGGGACACTGAAGCTTTCTTT